This T cell receptor beta chain was recovered during a study of T cells in Graves' hyperthyroidism and ophthalmopathy. Whole-study context: Peripheral blood draws took place at initial diagnosis, ahead of any treatment.

Amplified regions were TCR beta CDR3 sequences from RNA transcripts. The study used the HTBI primer set for a first-round RT-PCR of the TCR CDR3. TCRdb used MiXCR to reprocess the multiplex PCR reads, holding one entry per CDR3 protein. This table holds under 400,000 distinct CDR3 sequences, around 15% found once. Germline CDR1 and CDR2: SQVTM and ANQGSEA. CDR3 length: 12 residues. Trimming cost V 5 bases and J 6 bases; bases outside gene matches: 4. The TCR comes from a woman aged 60-75 years with Graves' ophthalmopathy. The rearrangement joins TRBV29-1 to TRBJ2-1, with TRBD1 matching over 7 bases. The sample was blood. The CDR3 DNA reads as TGCAGCGTTTGGACAGGCCGCAATGAGCAGTTCTTC. Protein sequence: CSVWTGRNEQFF.